This TCR beta chain was obtained from a study of blood T cells in healthy people across ages. The CDR3 has 18 residues. In germline, CDR1 is SGHTA, CDR2 FQGNSA. Extracted total RNA amounted to at least 5.5 micrograms for each sample. It was with a sample-barcoded 5' primer and a J-beta primer mix that a second PCR of about 6 to 12 cycles was run. One entry per CDR3 protein results from TCRdb running MiXCR on the 5' RACE reads. Of about 1,400,000 distinct CDR3 sequences in the sample, approximately 42% were seen once. A remark on this clonotype: The antigen is not known.

Broader study findings: In long-lived donors, naive CD4+ cell counts and diversity exceeded those of aged donors.

The V call is TRBV7-2, the J call TRBJ2-4, with 11 bases identical to TRBD2. The last part of the DNA fits TRBJ2-7 better; the J call may be wrong. The sequenced material came from blood. This sequence was found in a woman aged 18-29 years in good health. The CDR3 DNA sequence: TGTGCCAGCAGCTTAGTGGCTACTAGCGGGAGATTCTCCTACGAGCAGTACTTC. This codes for CASSLVATSGRFSYEQYF.